These T cell receptor beta chains were read from a single sample in a study of T-cell memory formation after mild COVID-19. MiXCR was run by TCRdb on the 5' RACE reads, yielding one entry per CDR3 protein. The data show some 130,000 distinct CDR3 sequences, over 15% seen once. The source material was PBMCs or a T cell subset sorted from them (not recorded which). Every receptor here comes from a man younger than 30 who had mild COVID-19 (a few samples of this study predate the infection). Cell type and time point are not known. Both conserved end residues are part of each CDR3. A D gene is named only where the DNA matches it firmly. Not every row has a clone size; where given, it reads once, few, many or a size class.

d_gene	abundance	v_gene	j_gene	CDR3aa	CDR3nt
TRBD2	few	TRBV2	TRBJ2-1	CASELEIAGGNEQFF	TGTGCCAGCGAGTTGGAAATAGCGGGGGGGAATGAGCAGTTCTTC
TRBD2	NA	TRBV11-2	TRBJ2-1	CASSLLTSVHSYNEQFF	TGTGCCAGCAGCTTGCTGACTAGCGTGCACTCCTACAATGAGCAGTTCTTC
NA	few	TRBV7-9	TRBJ2-5	CASSERRGRKDF	TGTGCCAGCAGCGAGCGAAGAGGACGAAAGGACTTC
NA	NA	TRBV10-3	TRBJ1-1	CAIKGGGSNTEAFF	TGTGCCATCAAGGGCGGGGGATCGAACACTGAAGCTTTCTTT
TRBD2	few	TRBV5-1	TRBJ2-3	CASSSRTSGLPDTQYF	TGCGCCAGCAGCTCAAGGACTAGTGGGCTGCCAGATACGCAGTATTTT
NA	NA	TRBV4-2	TRBJ1-2	CASSQEWQATYGYTF	TGTGCCAGCAGCCAAGAGTGGCAGGCGACCTATGGCTACACCTTC
TRBD1	few	TRBV4-1	TRBJ1-5	CASSQGGTVTYRPQHF	TGCGCCAGCAGCCAGGGGGGGACAGTCACTTATCGGCCCCAGCATTTT
NA	many	TRBV7-2	TRBJ2-7	CASSIYAGQWDYEQYF	TGTGCCAGCAGCATCTATGCGGGACAGTGGGACTACGAGCAGTACTTC
NA	once	TRBV25-1	TRBJ1-1	CASSEYLGTEAFF	TGTGCCAGCAGTGAATATCTTGGCACTGAAGCTTTCTTT
NA	few	TRBV7-2	TRBJ1-5	CASSLDSQPQHF	TGTGCCAGCAGCTTAGACAGTCAGCCCCAGCATTTT
NA	NA	TRBV12-3/TRBV12-4	TRBJ2-3	CASRPGRMPTDTQYF	TGTGCCAGCAGGCCGGGACGTATGCCCACAGATACGCAGTATTTT
NA	few	TRBV20-1	TRBJ2-4	CSARAGTAKNIQYF	TGCAGTGCTAGAGCCGGGACAGCCAAAAACATTCAGTACTTC
TRBD2	few	TRBV6-5	TRBJ2-2	CASSSTGTSGGPLTGELFF	TGTGCCAGCAGTTCTACCGGGACTAGCGGGGGACCTCTCACCGGGGAGCTGTTTTTT
NA	few	TRBV5-1	TRBJ1-1	CASSLAHTNTEAFF	TGCGCCAGCAGCTTGGCTCATACGAACACTGAAGCTTTCTTT
NA	NA	TRBV7-9	TRBJ1-6	CASSSQGWGSPLHF	TGTGCCAGCAGCAGCCAGGGGTGGGGATCACCCCTCCACTTT
NA	NA	TRBV20-1	TRBJ2-7	CSASTSRGGEQYF	TGCAGTGCTAGTACCTCAAGGGGGGGCGAGCAGTACTTC
TRBD1	few	TRBV12-3/TRBV12-4	TRBJ2-3	CASTPGQIFTDTQYF	TGTGCCAGCACCCCGGGACAGATCTTCACAGATACGCAGTATTTT
TRBD2	many	TRBV14	TRBJ2-7	CASSGPASGGAEQYF	TGTGCCAGCAGCGGTCCCGCAAGCGGGGGGGCCGAGCAGTACTTC
NA	NA	TRBV4-1	TRBJ2-7	CASSPGGGTDRAYEQYF	TGCGCCAGCAGCCCCGGTGGAGGGACAGACAGAGCCTACGAGCAGTACTTC
NA	NA	TRBV7-8	TRBJ2-5	CASSQMGQGEETQYF	TGTGCCAGCAGTCAGATGGGGCAGGGCGAAGAGACCCAGTACTTC
NA	few	TRBV7-9	TRBJ1-6	CASSLARVELNNSPLHF	TGTGCCAGCAGCTTAGCGCGAGTGGAGTTAAATAATTCACCCCTCCACTTT
TRBD1	NA	TRBV5-1	TRBJ2-1	CASSPAGTGGRNEQFF	TGCGCCAGCAGCCCGGCCGGGACAGGGGGTAGGAATGAGCAGTTCTTC
NA	few	TRBV7-2	TRBJ2-3	CASSEDTQYF	TGTGCCAGCAGCGAGGATACGCAGTATTTT
NA	NA	TRBV20-1	TRBJ2-3	CSASPGTADTQYF	TGCAGTGCTAGCCCGGGGACCGCAGATACGCAGTATTTT
NA	once	TRBV4-1	TRBJ1-1	CASSQGLLNTEAFF	TGCGCCAGCAGCCAAGGACTTCTGAACACTGAAGCTTTCTTT
TRBD1	NA	TRBV5-1	TRBJ2-2	CASSLGTGVFTGELFF	TGCGCCAGCAGCTTAGGGACAGGGGTCTTCACCGGGGAGCTGTTCTTT
TRBD1	NA	TRBV5-1	TRBJ1-4	CASSSQGAANEKLFF	TGCGCCAGCAGCTCTCAGGGGGCGGCTAATGAAAAACTGTTTTTT
TRBD2	NA	TRBV6-2/TRBV6-3	TRBJ2-7	CASTLPGGPREQYF	TGTGCCAGCACCCTGCCGGGGGGACCAAGAGAGCAGTACTTC
TRBD2	many	TRBV4-1	TRBJ2-3	CASSQDLAGESTDTQYF	TGCGCCAGCAGCCAAGATTTAGCGGGGGAAAGCACAGATACGCAGTATTTT
TRBD1	few	TRBV3-1	TRBJ2-5	CASSQRERTGRVETQYF	TGTGCCAGCAGCCAAAGGGAACGGACAGGCCGGGTAGAGACCCAGTACTTC
TRBD2	NA	TRBV5-1	TRBJ2-3	CASSLGDISGGGTDTQYF	TGCGCCAGCAGCTTGGGAGACATTAGCGGGGGCGGCACAGATACGCAGTATTTT
NA	NA	TRBV20-1	TRBJ2-3	CSARLDARDTQYF	TGCAGTGCTAGACTTGATGCCAGAGATACGCAGTATTTT
NA	NA	TRBV2	TRBJ2-1	CASSVDRGVNEQFF	TGTGCCAGCAGTGTTGACCGAGGGGTCAATGAGCAGTTCTTC
TRBD1	NA	TRBV27	TRBJ2-2	CASSEPDRANTGELFF	TGTGCCAGCTCCGAACCGGACAGGGCGAACACCGGGGAGCTGTTTTTT
TRBD2	NA	TRBV12-3/TRBV12-4	TRBJ2-7	CASRRTSGSFDEQYF	TGTGCCAGCAGACGGACTAGCGGGAGCTTTGACGAGCAGTACTTC
TRBD1	few	TRBV5-1	TRBJ2-7	CASSLQHRGNEQYF	TGCGCCAGCAGCTTGCAGCACAGGGGGAACGAGCAGTACTTC
NA	NA	TRBV28	TRBJ1-2	CASSFMDSSGYTF	TGTGCCAGCAGTTTCATGGACTCCTCCGGCTACACCTTC
NA	NA	TRBV7-2	TRBJ2-3	CASSFDRGGDTQYF	TGTGCCAGCAGCTTCGACAGGGGAGGGGATACGCAGTATTTT
TRBD2	few	TRBV9	TRBJ2-2	CASSASLVRLAGENTGELFF	TGTGCCAGCAGCGCCTCCCTCGTAAGACTAGCGGGGGAGAACACCGGGGAGCTGTTTTTT
NA	NA	TRBV20-1	TRBJ2-3	CSAGTPQADTQYF	TGCAGTGCTGGGACTCCCCAGGCAGATACGCAGTATTTT
NA	few	TRBV18	TRBJ2-6	CASSPAEAGSGANVLTF	TGTGCCAGCTCCCCGGCTGAAGCAGGGTCTGGGGCCAACGTCCTGACTTTC